Sequencing of this T cell receptor beta chain was carried out in a study of shared clonotypes between healthy human individuals. Study-level background: With ages of 18 to 49, the donors were a couple of women and a few men. General study results and limits: Naive subsets generally had larger estimated richness than memory subsets. Several donors held approximately 5% of naive CD4 clonotypes in common. A limitation of the genetic and exposure-history diversity represented arose from few donors.

Some clones are missing from TCRdb's copy, which holds only in-frame ones; the method was immunoSEQ multiplex PCR. The table shows about 1 million clones, with about 75% occurring only once. V was pared by 2 bases and J by 9 bases, with 5 bases between. CDR1 and CDR2 from the germline V gene are WSHSY and SAAADI. CDR3 length: 11 residues. A word on this clone: Its target is not known.

This receptor was identified in a man between 18 and 29 years old in good health. The sample was memory CD4+ T cells sorted from blood. Sample subset: CD45RA-negative fraction. V gene TRBV10-2 combines with J gene TRBJ2-1, with no clear D. CDR3 sequence reads: CASSEDGEQFF. CDR3 bases: TGCGCCAGCAGTGAGGATGGTGAGCAGTTCTTC.